The rows below give T cell receptor beta chains drawn from one sample of a study of T cells expressing NK-cell markers. TCRdb re-called the 5' RACE reads and catalogs CDR3 proteins one per entry, DNA excluded. The sample yields about 400,000 distinct CDR3 sequences, of which the top ten take up around 11%. The sequenced sample consisted of blood T cells: a sorted CD56 or NKG2C T cell subset, CD4+ or CD8+ T cells, or bulk PBMC T cells (not recorded which). The receptors derive from a woman aged 50 to 60 in good health. Each CDR3 is given with its conserved first and last residue.

CASRPQGAFYGYTF,TRBV6-5,TRBJ1-2
CASSLDLGGDNEQFF,TRBV11-3,TRBJ2-1
CASSLVSGETDTQYF,TRBV5-1,TRBJ2-3
CASSLDSLRLGEKLFF,TRBV7-9,TRBJ1-4
CASSLARDKQFF,TRBV5-1,TRBJ2-1
CSAEGWGGTDTQYF,TRBV20-1,TRBJ2-3
CASSLHTKYNEQFF,TRBV7-2,TRBJ2-1
CSARVPGLAGGLRTDTQYF,TRBV20-1,TRBJ2-3
CASRSGGRPELFF,TRBV6-5,TRBJ1-4
CASSSGLLLVAGVVDTQYF,TRBV5-1,TRBJ2-3
CASSLEDYEQYF,TRBV5-1,TRBJ2-7
CASSLSLLANYGYTF,TRBV7-9,TRBJ1-2
CSARDGAGANYGYTF,TRBV20-1,TRBJ1-2
CASSEGDNEQFF,TRBV7-6,TRBJ2-1
CASSSTIALVPDGRESTDTQYF,TRBV27,TRBJ2-3
CASSPGQGAHQPQHF,TRBV18,TRBJ1-5
CASSFTTGVGTEAFF,TRBV7-6,TRBJ1-1
CSARDPRLREGRTQYF,TRBV20-1,TRBJ2-3
CSARASGTVGGPGYNEQFF,TRBV20-1,TRBJ2-1
CASSPPRLSRDYTDTQYF,TRBV18,TRBJ2-3
CASSPGQSGYGYTF,TRBV5-1,TRBJ1-2
CASSLVRVPTYEQYF,TRBV7-2,TRBJ2-7
CATSREGGDAADTQYF,TRBV15,TRBJ2-3
CASSTPGQGKNNEQFF,TRBV12-3/TRBV12-4,TRBJ2-1
CSARGWEARTSTDTQYF,TRBV20-1,TRBJ2-3
CATSGDAAGSPIDTQYF,TRBV24-1,TRBJ2-3
CASSRSGQGAHEQYF,TRBV4-1,TRBJ2-7
CSARPPGQSGYTF,TRBV20-1,TRBJ1-2
CASSLVLVLALGANVLTF,TRBV7-8,TRBJ2-6
CASSLKNSYNEQFF,TRBV7-3,TRBJ2-1
CASSLASKGGRLLVAGVDGELFF,TRBV12-3/TRBV12-4,TRBJ2-2
CASSHGTLANYGYTF,TRBV5-1,TRBJ1-2
CASSLRPGQPHRELFF,TRBV27,TRBJ2-2
CASGARTSREGEQFF,TRBV2,TRBJ2-1
CASSQEGLGGPGELFF,TRBV4-1,TRBJ2-2
CASSAGAGGSYNEQFF,TRBV11-2,TRBJ2-1
CASSFKRAGDEQFF,TRBV7-8,TRBJ2-1
CASRAGGAGEQFF,TRBV5-1,TRBJ2-1
CASSSPKSGGNQPQHF,TRBV7-2,TRBJ1-5
CATGGEHPNTEAFF,TRBV24-1,TRBJ1-1
CASSVTSGRAMGTDTQYF,TRBV9,TRBJ2-3
CASSSSGQGPSGANVLTF,TRBV13,TRBJ2-6
CASSLRAGGIYNEQFF,TRBV12-3/TRBV12-4,TRBJ2-1
CASSPRVGRGNTIYF,TRBV7-8,TRBJ1-3
CASSADSGRAFDEQFF,TRBV7-9,TRBJ2-1
CASSPQGLGEQYF,TRBV18,TRBJ2-7
CASSSGTRFNEQFF,TRBV6-5,TRBJ2-1
CASSERDSRNTEAFF,TRBV9,TRBJ1-1
CSGSTGPTGELFF,TRBV29-1,TRBJ2-2
CASSEDSQNEAFF,TRBV12-3/TRBV12-4,TRBJ1-1
CSATRQGLDYEQYF,TRBV20-1,TRBJ2-7